Listed below are T cell receptor beta chains from one sample, sequenced in a study of cytomegalovirus exposure and HLA in healthy donors. Libraries were prepared by immunoSEQ multiplex PCR; TCRdb keeps only in-frame clonotypes and omits some of them. The profile covers roughly 180,000 clones, with 80% to 90% appearing a single time and approximately 8.5% taken by the ten largest. The sample comprised PBMCs. Receptors originate from a man between 18 and 35 years old in good health and CMV-seropositive. The CDR3 runs from the conserved cysteine through the conserved F or W. The order of the fields is CDR3 protein, CDR3 DNA, V gene, J gene, clone size, D gene. D genes are given only for firm matches. Clone size is given for some rows only: seen once, a few or many times, or a class if the clone is expanded.

CAWSTGGALFDQPQHF	TGTGCCTGGAGTACGGGAGGGGCGCTTTTCGATCAGCCCCAGCATTTT	TRBV30	TRBJ1-5	once	.
CASSASLQGGNEQFF	TGTGCCAGCAGCGCCTCCCTCCAGGGCGGCAATGAGCAGTTCTTC	TRBV9	TRBJ2-1	.	.
CASSPGHTGANVLTF	TGTGCCAGCAGCCCCGGACATACCGGGGCCAACGTCCTGACTTTC	TRBV7-7	TRBJ2-6	.	.
CASSQASGVEDTQYF	TGTGCCAGCAGCCAAGCGTCAGGGGTGGAAGATACGCAGTATTTT	TRBV4-2	TRBJ2-3	.	.
CSVSRQGHFNEQFF	TGCAGCGTTTCACGACAGGGACATTTCAATGAGCAGTTCTTC	TRBV29-1	TRBJ2-1	.	TRBD1
CASSPLPPRKTYEQYF	TGTGCCAGCAGTCCCCTACCGCCCAGGAAAACCTACGAGCAGTACTTC	TRBV27	TRBJ2-7	.	.
CASSLGPTGLFGETQYF	TGTGCCAGCAGCTTAGGCCCGACAGGGCTTTTCGGAGAGACCCAGTACTTC	TRBV13	TRBJ2-5	few	TRBD1
CASSKDRTFSYEQYF	TGTGCCAGCAGCAAGGACAGGACCTTCTCCTACGAGCAGTACTTC	TRBV5-4	TRBJ2-7	once	TRBD1
CASSLRTGGGETQYF	TGTGCCAGCAGCTTAAGGACAGGGGGAGGAGAGACCCAGTACTTC	TRBV7-3	TRBJ2-5	.	TRBD1
CASSSSGGAVSYEQYF	TGTGCCAGCAGTTCTAGCGGGGGGGCCGTCTCCTACGAGCAGTACTTC	TRBV2	TRBJ2-7	.	TRBD2
CASSWRGHNQPQHF	TGTGCCAGCAGCTGGCGTGGGCACAATCAGCCCCAGCATTTT	TRBV6-5	TRBJ1-5	.	.
CAWRAGNQGREQYF	TGTGCCTGGAGAGCGGGGAACCAGGGGAGGGAGCAGTACTTC	TRBV30	TRBJ2-7	.	.
CASSPEDRNYGYTF	TGTGCCAGCAGCCCCGAGGACAGGAACTATGGCTACACCTTC	TRBV9	TRBJ1-2	.	TRBD1
CASSLGQGAGNSPLHF	TGTGCCAGCAGTTTGGGACAGGGGGCGGGAAATTCACCCCTCCACTTT	TRBV6-5	TRBJ1-6	.	TRBD1
CASSSPGQAGGYNEQFF	TGTGCCAGCAGTTCCCCGGGACAAGCGGGGGGCTACAATGAGCAGTTCTTC	TRBV27	TRBJ2-1	.	TRBD2
CASSLGGTGPYEQYF	TGTGCCAGCAGCTTGGGGGGGACAGGCCCCTACGAGCAGTACTTC	TRBV5-5	TRBJ2-7	.	TRBD1
CASSLGTGGFPRPVYTF	TGCGCCAGCAGCTTGGGGACAGGGGGCTTTCCTCGTCCCGTCTACACCTTC	TRBV5-1	TRBJ1-2	.	TRBD1
CASSLPGTGDYEQYF	TGTGCCAGCAGCTTACCTGGGACAGGAGATTACGAGCAGTACTTC	TRBV7-9	TRBJ2-7	.	TRBD1
CASSQAMGGSYEQYF	TGTGCCAGCAGCCAGGCCATGGGGGGGAGCTACGAGCAGTACTTC	TRBV4-2	TRBJ2-7	.	TRBD2
CASTKQGATEAFF	TGTGCCAGCACTAAACAGGGTGCGACTGAAGCTTTCTTT	TRBV27	TRBJ1-1	.	.
CASTDLAGGEDTQYF	TGTGCCAGCACCGATTTAGCGGGGGGTGAGGATACGCAGTATTTT	TRBV2	TRBJ2-3	few	TRBD2
CASSPNRVNTEAFF	TGTGCCAGCTCACCGAACAGGGTTAACACTGAAGCTTTCTTT	TRBV18	TRBJ1-1	.	.
CASSQTTGVTLGAFF	TGTGCCAGCAGCCAAACTACAGGGGTGACTCTCGGAGCTTTCTTT	TRBV4-2	TRBJ1-1	few	TRBD1
CSARRTGEQFF	TGCAGTGCTAGACGGACTGGGGAGCAGTTCTTC	TRBV20-1	TRBJ2-1	.	.
CAWSVRGDYYEQYF	TGTGCCTGGAGTGTACGGGGAGACTACTACGAGCAGTACTTC	TRBV30	TRBJ2-7	.	.
CAWSPGIGTDTQYF	TGTGCCTGGAGTCCGGGTATCGGCACAGATACGCAGTATTTT	TRBV30	TRBJ2-3	.	.
CASSRDSSPEAFF	TGTGCCAGTAGTAGGGACAGTTCCCCTGAAGCTTTCTTT	TRBV19	TRBJ1-1	.	TRBD1
CASSLGQGAETQYF	TGCGCCAGCAGCCTGGGACAGGGGGCAGAGACCCAGTACTTC	TRBV4-1	TRBJ2-5	.	TRBD1
CASSAGRLAGNEQFF	TGTGCCAGCAGCGCAGGGCGACTAGCGGGCAATGAGCAGTTCTTC	TRBV9	TRBJ2-1	.	TRBD2
CASRPAISGGAGTDTQYF	TGCGCCAGCAGACCAGCTATTAGCGGGGGGGCCGGCACAGATACGCAGTATTTT	TRBV5-1	TRBJ2-3	.	TRBD2
CASSPDRGETQYF	TGTGCCAGCAGCCCGGACAGGGGCGAGACCCAGTACTTC	TRBV7-7	TRBJ2-5	.	TRBD1
CSVERIGSGTEAFF	TGCAGCGTTGAACGGATCGGGAGTGGCACTGAAGCTTTCTTT	TRBV29-1	TRBJ1-1	few	.
CAISSGTGGNTIYF	TGTGCCATCAGTAGCGGGACAGGAGGAAACACCATATATTTT	TRBV10-3	TRBJ1-3	.	TRBD1
CATRRQAGINYGYTF	TGTGCCACTAGACGACAGGCGGGTATAAACTATGGCTACACCTTC	TRBV6-1	TRBJ1-2	.	.
CASSEPGQQYF	TGTGCCAGCAGTGAACCGGGACAACAGTACTTC	TRBV25-1	TRBJ2-7	.	.
CASSPTGVLNQPQHF	TGTGCCAGCAGCCCAACAGGGGTCCTCAATCAGCCCCAGCATTTT	TRBV7-2	TRBJ1-5	.	TRBD1
CASSLDSPLHF	TGTGCCAGCAGCCTCGATTCACCCCTCCACTTT	TRBV7-8	TRBJ1-6	.	.
CASSSDYSGNTIYF	TGCGCCAGCAGTTCAGACTACTCTGGAAACACCATATATTTT	TRBV10-1	TRBJ1-3	few	.
CASSIMGQGNEKLFF	TGTGCCAGTAGTATTATGGGACAGGGGAATGAAAAACTGTTTTTT	TRBV19	TRBJ1-4	.	TRBD1
CASRRTGGNLLQTDTQYF	TGTGCCAGCAGGCGGACAGGGGGTAACCTCCTCCAAACAGATACGCAGTATTTT	TRBV14	TRBJ2-3	.	TRBD1
CASSRDRAGNQPQHF	TGTGCCAGCAGTCGAGACAGAGCCGGCAATCAGCCCCAGCATTTT	TRBV6-5	TRBJ1-5	.	.
CSVEGWTGTDTQYF	TGCAGCGTTGAAGGGTGGACAGGGACAGATACGCAGTATTTT	TRBV29-1	TRBJ2-3	.	TRBD1
CASSFGTGVGAFF	TGTGCCAGCAGCTTTGGGACAGGGGTTGGGGCTTTCTTT	TRBV7-2	TRBJ1-1	.	TRBD1
CAARPSGGKETQYF	TGTGCCGCCCGGCCTAGCGGGGGGAAAGAGACCCAGTACTTC	TRBV6-6	TRBJ2-5	.	TRBD2
CASSLGGTSGLTSYEQYF	TGTGCCAGCAGCCTGGGGGGGACTAGCGGGCTCACGTCCTACGAGCAGTACTTC	TRBV11-2	TRBJ2-7	.	TRBD2
CASSMQVSTRLGYTF	TGTGCCAGTAGTATGCAAGTGTCGACCCGACTTGGCTACACCTTC	TRBV19	TRBJ1-2	.	.
CASSLGGAAGNTIYF	TGTGCCAGCAGCCTAGGGGGGGCGGCTGGAAACACCATATATTTT	TRBV28	TRBJ1-3	.	.
CASSQGIQGGNTEAFF	TGTGCCAGCAGCCAAGGCATTCAGGGTGGGAACACTGAAGCTTTCTTT	TRBV14	TRBJ1-1	.	.
CASSSVPEGTDTQYF	TGCGCCAGCAGCTCCGTCCCCGAGGGCACAGATACGCAGTATTTT	TRBV5-1	TRBJ2-3	.	.
CASCYVAGNTYEQYF	TGTGCCAGCTGCTATGTGGCAGGCAATACCTACGAGCAGTACTTC	TRBV6-1	TRBJ2-7	.	.